Given below is one T cell receptor (beta chain) in context. The CDR3 sequence is 15 residues long. CDR1 and CDR2 from the germline V gene are SGHVS and FQNEAQ. V was clipped by 3 bases and J by 0 bases, with 11 bases between them. This specimen belongs to a study of control samples from healthy donors and cancer patients. Measured with immunoSEQ multiplex PCR; TCRdb has only the in-frame clones, and not every one. The table has roughly 180,000 clones, 80% to 95% seen once. The chain recombines TRBV7-8 with TRBJ2-5, with unresolved D. This sequence originates from a woman between 55 and 75 years old in good health. Specimen: blood. This chain's CDR3 is CASSFFGLYQETQYF. The CDR3 DNA follows: TGTGCCAGCAGCTTTTTTGGTCTTTACCAAGAGACCCAGTACTTC.